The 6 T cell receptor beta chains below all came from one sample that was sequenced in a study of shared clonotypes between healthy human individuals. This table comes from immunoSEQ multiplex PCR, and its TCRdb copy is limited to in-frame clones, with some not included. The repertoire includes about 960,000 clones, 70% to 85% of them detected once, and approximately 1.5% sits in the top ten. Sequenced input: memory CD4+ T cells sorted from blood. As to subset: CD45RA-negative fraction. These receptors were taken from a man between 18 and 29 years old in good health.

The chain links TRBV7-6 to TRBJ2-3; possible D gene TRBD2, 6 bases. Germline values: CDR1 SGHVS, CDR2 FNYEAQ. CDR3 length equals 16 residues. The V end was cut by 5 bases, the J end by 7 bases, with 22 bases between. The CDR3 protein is CASSPQVGLASNTQYF. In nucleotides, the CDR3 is TGTGCCAGCAGCCCTCAAGTCGGGCTAGCGTCTAATACGCAGTATTTT.

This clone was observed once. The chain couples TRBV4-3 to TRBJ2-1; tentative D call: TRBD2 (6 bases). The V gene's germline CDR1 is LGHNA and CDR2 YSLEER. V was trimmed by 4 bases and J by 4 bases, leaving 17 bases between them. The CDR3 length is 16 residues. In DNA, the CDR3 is TGCGCCAGCAGCCTAATAAGCGGGTCCCTATACAATGAGCAGTTCTTC. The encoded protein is CASSLISGSLYNEQFF.

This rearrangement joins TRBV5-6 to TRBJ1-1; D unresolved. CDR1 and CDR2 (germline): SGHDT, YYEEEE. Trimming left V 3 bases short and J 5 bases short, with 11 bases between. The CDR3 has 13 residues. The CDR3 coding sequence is TGTGCCAGCAGCTCCCCCCCTGGGACTGAAGCTTTCTTT. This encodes CASSSPPGTEAFF.

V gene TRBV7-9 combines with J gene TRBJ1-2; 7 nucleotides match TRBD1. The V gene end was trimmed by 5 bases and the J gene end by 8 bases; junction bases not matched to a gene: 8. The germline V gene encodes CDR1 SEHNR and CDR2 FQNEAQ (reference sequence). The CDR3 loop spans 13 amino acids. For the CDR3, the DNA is TGTGCCAGCAGCACCGACAGGGCGGGGGGCTACACCTTC. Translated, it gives CASSTDRAGGYTF.

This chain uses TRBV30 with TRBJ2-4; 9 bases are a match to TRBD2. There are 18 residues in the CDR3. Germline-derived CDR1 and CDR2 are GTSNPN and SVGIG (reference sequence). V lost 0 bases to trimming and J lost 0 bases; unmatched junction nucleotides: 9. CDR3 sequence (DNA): TGTGCCTGGAGTGTGGGACTAGCTGCGACCCTAGCCAAAAACATTCAGTACTTC. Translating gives CAWSVGLAATLAKNIQYF.

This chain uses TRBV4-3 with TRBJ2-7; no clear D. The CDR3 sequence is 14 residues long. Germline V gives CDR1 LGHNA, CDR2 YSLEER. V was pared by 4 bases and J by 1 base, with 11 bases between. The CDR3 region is CASSRTALSYEQYF. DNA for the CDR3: TGCGCCAGCAGCCGAACGGCTCTTTCCTACGAGCAGTACTTC.